The 7 T cell receptor beta chains below were found in one sample sequenced in a study of T cells after yellow fever vaccination. In TCRdb, the 5' RACE reads were re-called with MiXCR into one record per CDR3 protein. The data hold approximately 610,000 distinct CDR3 sequences, with about 15% observed a single time. The sample here was PBMCs, taken around 5 days after the first yellow fever vaccination. The source is a man between 18 and 29 years old who received the YFV17D yellow fever vaccine.

The J gene is TRBJ2-1, the V gene TRBV4-3; D remains unclear. Per germline, CDR1 LGHNA and CDR2 YSLEER. Trimming cost V 0 bases and J 3 bases, with 12 bases left between them. The CDR3 consists of 16 residues. CDR3 protein: CASSQDRNTRYNEQFF. The CDR3 nucleotides are TGCGCCAGCAGCCAAGATAGGAATACTCGCTACAATGAGCAGTTCTTC.

The V and J genes are TRBV27 and TRBJ2-7; 7 nucleotides line up with TRBD1. With 6 bases clipped from V and 2 bases from J, the junction kept 13 bases outside the gene matches. The V gene's germline CDR1 is MNHEY and CDR2 SMNVEV (reference sequence). This CDR3 comprises 16 residues. The CDR3 DNA is TGTGCCAGCAGGAAGGCATGGGACAGTTTCGCCTACGAGCAGTACTTC. Translating gives CASRKAWDSFAYEQYF.

This clonotype has ten or more counts. This chain joins TRBV2 and TRBJ1-2, with 8 bases fitting TRBD1. The germline V gene has CDR1 SNHLY and CDR2 FYNNEI. CDR3 length: 14 amino acids. J was trimmed by 4 bases and V by 6 bases; bases with no gene match: 7. CDR3 coding DNA: TGTGCCAGCAGACGACAGGGGACTTCCTATGGCTACACCTTC. This sequence encodes CASRRQGTSYGYTF.

The CDR3 DNA reads as TGTGCCAGCAGCCCGGACAGGATTCGTGGTGAAGCTTTCTTT. Protein: CASSPDRIRGEAFF. V gene TRBV7-9 combines with J gene TRBJ1-1; 7 bases line up with TRBD1. CDR3 length equals 14 residues. Per germline, CDR1 SEHNR and CDR2 FQNEAQ (reference sequence). J gave up 7 bases and V 5 bases, and 10 bases lay outside the gene matches. Looking up the rest from reference TRBV7-9 and TRBJ1-1 gives the full variable domain: DTGVSQNPRHKITKRGQNVTFRCDPISEHNRLYWYRQTLGQGPEFLTYFQNEAQLEKSRLLSDRFSAERPKGSFSTLEIQRTEQGDSAMYLCASSPDRIRGEAFFGQGTRLTVV.

The rearrangement uses TRBV7-2 and TRBJ1-5, with unresolved D. Germline values: CDR1 SGHTA, CDR2 FQGNSA. The CDR3 is 15 amino acids. The germline V and J ends were trimmed by 5 bases and 5 bases, with 16 bases remaining between them. The CDR3 loop is CASSPGGRKDQPQHF. Written as DNA, the CDR3 is TGTGCCAGCAGCCCGGGCGGGCGTAAGGATCAGCCCCAGCATTTT.

This clonotype has more than one count but fewer than ten. In nucleotides, the CDR3 is TGTGCCAGCAGTTACCCGGGGGCCTCCTCCTACAATGAGCAGTTCTTC. Residues: CASSYPGASSYNEQFF. The genes are TRBV12-3 or TRBV12-4 and TRBJ2-1, with D perhaps assigned TRBD1 or TRBD2 (6 bases each). This CDR3 spans 16 amino acids. Trimming took off 4 bases at V and 0 bases at J, with 13 bases between the two ends.

This clonotype was counted a few times. The chain recombines TRBV5-1 with TRBJ2-7, with 7 positions matching TRBD1. Germline V gene data show CDR1 as SGHRS and CDR2 as YFSETQ. The CDR3 has 14 amino acids. The junction had 3 bases not matched to a gene; V was cut back by 3 bases and J by 0 bases. The CDR3 DNA follows: TGCGCCAGCAGCTCCGGGGACAGCTCCTACGAGCAGTACGTC. Translating gives CASSSGDSSYEQYV.